These T cell receptor beta chains were read from a single sample in a study of tumor-infiltrating lymphocytes in primary liver carcinoma. TCRdb re-analysed the multiplex PCR reads in MiXCR, keeping a single row per CDR3 protein. In the table there are around 330,000 distinct CDR3 sequences, 50% to 75% of which are singletons. Material: peripheral blood. The receptor source for this set is a woman aged 30 to 39 with primary liver carcinoma and hepatitis B virus infection. Both conserved end residues are part of each CDR3. The D gene is left open where the match is weak. Size tells how often a clone was seen (once, few, many) or the class of an expanded clone, and some rows leave it out.

V gene: TRBV5-4; J gene: TRBJ1-4; clone size: few; D gene: .; CDR3 protein: CASSPQGETNEKLFF; CDR3 DNA: TGTGCCAGCAGCCCACAGGGAGAAACTAATGAAAAACTGTTTTTT
V gene: TRBV12-3/TRBV12-4; J gene: TRBJ1-5; clone size: .; D gene: TRBD1; CDR3 protein: CASSRSTGDLNQPQRF; CDR3 DNA: TGTGCCAGCAGCCGCTCCACAGGGGATCTAAATCAACCCCAGCGTTTT
V gene: TRBV5-8; J gene: TRBJ2-1; clone size: .; D gene: .; CDR3 protein: CASSSPHSGASYNEQFF; CDR3 DNA: TGTGCCAGCAGCTCCCCCCATAGCGGAGCCTCCTACAATGAGCAGTTCTTC
V gene: TRBV11-2; J gene: TRBJ2-5; clone size: once; D gene: TRBD2; CDR3 protein: CTSSLGQEGLAALGTHYF; CDR3 DNA: TGTACCAGCAGCTTAGGGCAGGAGGGACTAGCGGCGTTGGGGACCCACTACTTC
V gene: TRBV6-6; J gene: TRBJ2-7; clone size: many; D gene: .; CDR3 protein: CASSPLEKTYEQYF; CDR3 DNA: TGTGCCAGCAGCCCCCTAGAGAAAACCTACGAGCAGTACTTC
V gene: TRBV29-1; J gene: TRBJ2-7; clone size: .; D gene: TRBD1; CDR3 protein: CSVAGQGYDQYF; CDR3 DNA: TGCAGCGTGGCTGGACAGGGCTACGATCAGTACTTC
V gene: TRBV10-3; J gene: TRBJ1-4; clone size: once; D gene: .; CDR3 protein: CAISSAGTNEKLFF; CDR3 DNA: TGTGCCATCAGTTCGGCAGGAACTAATGAAAAACTGTTTTTT
V gene: TRBV5-8; J gene: TRBJ2-5; clone size: .; D gene: .; CDR3 protein: CASRQGSETQYF; CDR3 DNA: TGTGCCAGCAGGCAGGGGAGTGAGACCCAGTACTTC
V gene: TRBV6-1; J gene: TRBJ1-5; clone size: .; D gene: .; CDR3 protein: CASSDLKRSNQTQHF; CDR3 DNA: TGTGCCAGCAGTGACTTGAAACGAAGCAATCAGACCCAGCATTTT
V gene: TRBV28; J gene: TRBJ2-2; clone size: few; D gene: .; CDR3 protein: CASSPQAARTTGELFF; CDR3 DNA: TGTGCCAGTAGCCCTCAGGCAGCCAGAACCACCGGGGAGCTGTTTTTT
V gene: TRBV5-4; J gene: TRBJ2-7; clone size: .; D gene: TRBD1; CDR3 protein: CVSSTTGGPLEQYF; CDR3 DNA: TGTGTCAGCAGCACAACAGGGGGGCCTTTGGAGCAGTACTTC
V gene: TRBV29-1; J gene: TRBJ1-1; clone size: .; D gene: .; CDR3 protein: CRVEIPPNTGAFF; CDR3 DNA: TGCCGCGTTGAAATCCCTCCGAACACTGGAGCTTTCTTT
V gene: TRBV11-3; J gene: TRBJ2-7; clone size: many; D gene: .; CDR3 protein: CASSLGRSLGEQYF; CDR3 DNA: TGTGCCAGCAGCTTAGGGCGGAGCTTGGGGGAGCAGTACTTC
V gene: TRBV10-3; J gene: TRBJ2-1; clone size: .; D gene: .; CDR3 protein: CAISGTCSGNEQFF; CDR3 DNA: TGTGCCATCAGTGGGACTTGCTCGGGCAATGAGCAGTTCTTC
V gene: TRBV2; J gene: TRBJ2-5; clone size: .; D gene: TRBD1; CDR3 protein: CANRRDREETQYF; CDR3 DNA: TGTGCCAACCGACGAGACAGGGAAGAGACCCAGTACTTC
V gene: TRBV9; J gene: TRBJ1-1; clone size: .; D gene: .; CDR3 protein: CASSVDVGGVTEASF; CDR3 DNA: TGTGCCAGCAGCGTAGATGTCGGGGGGGTCACTGAAGCTTCCTTT
V gene: TRBV5-4; J gene: TRBJ2-3; clone size: .; D gene: TRBD2; CDR3 protein: CASSPGRGTDTQYF; CDR3 DNA: TGTGCCAGCAGCCCCGGGAGGGGAACAGATACGCAGTATTTT
V gene: TRBV11-3; J gene: TRBJ2-1; clone size: .; D gene: TRBD2; CDR3 protein: CAGTPGLAPKQFF; CDR3 DNA: TGTGCCGGCACCCCGGGACTAGCGCCCAAGCAGTTCTTC
V gene: TRBV29-1; J gene: TRBJ2-7; clone size: .; D gene: .; CDR3 protein: CRVGTWYEQYF; CDR3 DNA: TGCAGAGTCGGGACATGGTATGAGCAGTACTTC
V gene: TRBV5-6; J gene: TRBJ2-1; clone size: many; D gene: .; CDR3 protein: CASSLVGRGEQFF; CDR3 DNA: TGTGCCAGCAGCTTGGTAGGGCGTGGTGAGCAGTTCTTC
V gene: TRBV4-3; J gene: TRBJ2-5; clone size: .; D gene: TRBD2; CDR3 protein: CASSQVWGAGLAGERQETQYF; CDR3 DNA: TGCGCCAGCAGCCAAGTCTGGGGCGCGGGACTAGCGGGAGAGCGTCAAGAGACCCAGTACTTC
V gene: TRBV11-2; J gene: TRBJ2-7; clone size: .; D gene: TRBD2; CDR3 protein: CASNGQTSGDYNEQYF; CDR3 DNA: TGTGCCAGCAATGGCCAGACTAGCGGGGACTACAATGAGCAGTACTTC
V gene: TRBV6-5; J gene: TRBJ1-1; clone size: many; D gene: .; CDR3 protein: CASRTPRGGTEAFF; CDR3 DNA: TGTGCCAGCAGGACTCCCAGGGGAGGCACTGAAGCTTTCTTT
V gene: TRBV4-3; J gene: TRBJ1-4; clone size: .; D gene: .; CDR3 protein: CASSHAVSFNDKLFF; CDR3 DNA: TGCGCCAGCAGCCATGCGGTCAGCTTTAATGATAAACTGTTTTTT
V gene: TRBV10-3; J gene: TRBJ2-7; clone size: .; D gene: .; CDR3 protein: CAISDPDQDYKQYF; CDR3 DNA: TGTGCCATCAGTGACCCCGACCAAGACTACAAGCAGTACTTC
V gene: TRBV29-1; J gene: TRBJ1-2; clone size: many; D gene: .; CDR3 protein: CSVVLGIALGYTF; CDR3 DNA: TGCAGCGTTGTATTGGGGATCGCTCTGGGCTACACCTTC
V gene: TRBV11-2; J gene: TRBJ2-7; clone size: .; D gene: .; CDR3 protein: CATSLGPNYEQYF; CDR3 DNA: TGTGCCACCAGCTTAGGCCCAAACTACGAGCAGTACTTC
V gene: TRBV6-5; J gene: TRBJ1-1; clone size: .; D gene: TRBD1; CDR3 protein: CASSLGQGFRAEAFF; CDR3 DNA: TGTGCCAGCAGCCTAGGACAGGGCTTCAGAGCTGAAGCTTTCTTT
V gene: TRBV11-2; J gene: TRBJ2-2; clone size: many; D gene: .; CDR3 protein: CASSPSWGDGELFF; CDR3 DNA: TGTGCCAGCAGCCCCTCCTGGGGGGACGGGGAGCTGTTTTTT
V gene: TRBV11-2; J gene: TRBJ2-3; clone size: many; D gene: .; CDR3 protein: CASNEAPPDTQYF; CDR3 DNA: TGTGCCAGCAACGAGGCCCCGCCAGATACGCAGTATTTT
V gene: TRBV4-1; J gene: TRBJ2-5; clone size: .; D gene: TRBD2; CDR3 protein: CASSQGGGGSQYF; CDR3 DNA: TGCGCCAGCAGCCAGGGCGGCGGGGGGTCCCAGTACTTC
V gene: TRBV5-1; J gene: TRBJ2-5; clone size: .; D gene: .; CDR3 protein: CASNLGGPQETQYF; CDR3 DNA: TGCGCCAGCAACTTGGGCGGGCCCCAAGAGACCCAGTACTTC
V gene: TRBV5-4; J gene: TRBJ2-5; clone size: .; D gene: TRBD2; CDR3 protein: CASSLEGGSKTQYF; CDR3 DNA: TGTGCCAGCAGCTTGGAGGGAGGGAGCAAGACCCAGTACTTC
V gene: TRBV5-1; J gene: TRBJ1-5; clone size: few; D gene: .; CDR3 protein: CASSLGVYSNQPQHF; CDR3 DNA: TGCGCCAGCAGCTTGGGGGTCTATAGCAATCAGCCCCAGCATTTT
V gene: TRBV11-1; J gene: TRBJ1-1; clone size: .; D gene: .; CDR3 protein: CASSLARIGVNTEAFF; CDR3 DNA: TGTGCCAGCAGCTTAGCGCGGATAGGAGTTAACACTGAAGCTTTCTTC
V gene: TRBV30; J gene: TRBJ2-5; clone size: few; D gene: .; CDR3 protein: CAWSGGWGADQETQYF; CDR3 DNA: TGTGCCTGGAGTGGGGGGTGGGGAGCGGACCAAGAGACCCAGTACTTC
V gene: TRBV7-9; J gene: TRBJ2-3; clone size: few; D gene: TRBD1; CDR3 protein: CASSFAATGDTQYF; CDR3 DNA: TGTGCCAGCAGCTTCGCGGCGACAGGGGATACGCAGTATTTT
V gene: TRBV13; J gene: TRBJ2-7; clone size: .; D gene: .; CDR3 protein: CASSPRSGSYEQYF; CDR3 DNA: TGTGCCAGCAGCCCTAGAAGCGGATCCTACGAGCAGTACTTC
V gene: TRBV11-2; J gene: TRBJ2-7; clone size: .; D gene: TRBD2; CDR3 protein: CASSQPTSGQPGDGQYF; CDR3 DNA: TGTGCCAGCAGCCAACCGACTAGCGGACAACCTGGGGACGGGCAGTACTTC
V gene: TRBV29-1; J gene: TRBJ2-2; clone size: .; D gene: .; CDR3 protein: CIVGFTGELLF; CDR3 DNA: TGCATCGTCGGGTTCACCGGGGAGCTGTTATTT
V gene: TRBV12-3/TRBV12-4; J gene: TRBJ2-2; clone size: many; D gene: .; CDR3 protein: CASSPQGSGELFF; CDR3 DNA: TGTGCCAGCAGTCCCCAAGGGTCCGGGGAGCTGTTTTTT
V gene: TRBV4-2; J gene: TRBJ1-2; clone size: many; D gene: .; CDR3 protein: CASSPRSGADYGYTF; CDR3 DNA: TGTGCCAGCAGCCCTCGGTCAGGGGCTGATTATGGCTACACCTTC
V gene: TRBV5-1; J gene: TRBJ2-3; clone size: .; D gene: .; CDR3 protein: CASSLKYF; CDR3 DNA: TGCGCCAGCAGCTTAAAGTATTTT
V gene: TRBV11-1; J gene: TRBJ2-1; clone size: .; D gene: .; CDR3 protein: CASSRTADNGQFF; CDR3 DNA: TGTGCCAGCAGCAGGACCGCTGACAATGGGCAGTTCTTC
V gene: TRBV28; J gene: TRBJ2-3; clone size: few; D gene: .; CDR3 protein: CASSLHGGGTDTQYF; CDR3 DNA: TGTGCCAGCAGTTTGCATGGGGGTGGGACAGATACGCAGTATTTT
V gene: TRBV4-3; J gene: TRBJ2-7; clone size: .; D gene: .; CDR3 protein: CTSSQSPTGRLDEQYF; CDR3 DNA: TGCACCAGCAGCCAAAGCCCGACGGGTAGATTGGACGAGCAGTACTTC
V gene: TRBV6-1; J gene: TRBJ1-5; clone size: few; D gene: TRBD1; CDR3 protein: CASSEAPGQGAQPQHF; CDR3 DNA: TGTGCCAGCAGTGAAGCGCCAGGACAGGGGGCTCAGCCCCAGCATTTT
V gene: TRBV6-5; J gene: TRBJ2-2; clone size: many; D gene: TRBD2; CDR3 protein: CASSYSGRSTGELFF; CDR3 DNA: TGTGCCAGCAGTTATAGCGGGAGAAGCACCGGGGAGCTGTTTTTT
V gene: TRBV29-1; J gene: TRBJ1-2; clone size: many; D gene: .; CDR3 protein: CSVEDLGGYTF; CDR3 DNA: TGCAGCGTTGAAGATCTCGGTGGCTACACCTTC
V gene: TRBV12-3/TRBV12-4; J gene: TRBJ1-4; clone size: .; D gene: .; CDR3 protein: CARSFVRGFEKLFF; CDR3 DNA: TGTGCCAGAAGTTTCGTCAGGGGATTTGAAAAACTGTTTTTT
V gene: TRBV7-9; J gene: TRBJ2-1; clone size: .; D gene: .; CDR3 protein: CASSTTDRLNEQFF; CDR3 DNA: TGTGCCAGCAGCACCACGGACCGCCTCAATGAGCAGTTCTTC
V gene: TRBV6-5; J gene: TRBJ1-5; clone size: few; D gene: .; CDR3 protein: CASSRDRREPQHF; CDR3 DNA: TGTGCCAGCAGCCGGGATAGGAGGGAGCCCCAGCATTTT
V gene: TRBV7-9; J gene: TRBJ1-3; clone size: .; D gene: TRBD1; CDR3 protein: CASSFAGGGGNTIYF; CDR3 DNA: TGTGCCAGCAGCTTTGCAGGGGGCGGTGGAAACACCATATATTTT
V gene: TRBV11-2; J gene: TRBJ1-5; clone size: many; D gene: TRBD1; CDR3 protein: CASSQGGGQAQPQHF; CDR3 DNA: TGTGCCAGCAGCCAGGGGGGGGGGCAGGCTCAGCCCCAGCATTTT
V gene: TRBV29-1; J gene: TRBJ2-1; clone size: few; D gene: .; CDR3 protein: CSGTTGEGSYNEQFF; CDR3 DNA: TGCAGCGGGACCACAGGGGAGGGGTCCTACAATGAGCAGTTCTTC
V gene: TRBV6-1; J gene: TRBJ2-1; clone size: .; D gene: TRBD1; CDR3 protein: CASSPGQGEASYNEQFF; CDR3 DNA: TGTGCCAGCAGTCCGGGACAGGGGGAGGCTAGCTACAATGAGCAGTTCTTC
V gene: TRBV6-6; J gene: TRBJ2-4; clone size: many; D gene: TRBD2; CDR3 protein: CASRQGLAKNIQYF; CDR3 DNA: TGTGCCAGCAGACAGGGACTAGCGAAAAACATTCAGTACTTC
V gene: TRBV29-1; J gene: TRBJ1-2; clone size: .; D gene: TRBD1; CDR3 protein: CSVPQGQGIGYTF; CDR3 DNA: TGCAGCGTTCCTCAGGGACAGGGGATTGGTTACACCTTC
V gene: TRBV11-3; J gene: TRBJ1-4; clone size: .; D gene: .; CDR3 protein: CASSLELEKLFF; CDR3 DNA: TGTGCCAGCAGCCTCGAACTTGAAAAACTGTTTTTT